The 12 T cell receptor beta chains reported below all come from one sample, sequenced in a study of early T cells in non-severe SARS-CoV-2 infection. TCRdb re-analysed the 5' RACE reads in MiXCR, keeping a single row per CDR3 protein. The data hold tens of thousands of distinct CDR3 sequences, with roughly 16% observed a single time. The specimen was whole blood. The origin of the receptors is an adult who was a healthcare worker with PCR-confirmed SARS-CoV-2 infection or an uninfected control (not recorded which).

The gene calls are TRBV7-9 and TRBJ2-3; D not resolved. This CDR3 has 16 amino acids. The germline CDR1 and CDR2 sequences are SEHNR and FQNEAQ (reference sequence). Trimming pared 3 bases from V and 2 bases from J, leaving 15 bases between. DNA for the CDR3: TGTGCCAGCAGCTTTGGCCCCGGCGTCGACACAGATACGCAGTATTTT. As protein: CASSFGPGVDTDTQYF.

This clonotype has just a few counts. This chain joins TRBV5-5 and TRBJ2-2; 10 bases are shared with TRBD2. From germline, CDR1 is SGHKS and CDR2 YYEKEE (reference sequence). V shed 7 bases, J shed 6 bases, and the junction held 6 bases outside the gene matches. The CDR3 runs to 14 residues. The CDR3 loop reads CASASGRVSGELFF. The CDR3 DNA reads TGTGCCAGCGCAAGCGGGAGGGTTTCCGGGGAGCTGTTTTTT.

This clonotype has more than one count but fewer than ten. This rearrangement joins TRBV6-2 or TRBV6-3 to TRBJ2-2; D is tentatively TRBD1 or TRBD2 (5 bases each). CDR1 is MNHEY, CDR2 SVGEGT, per germline. Deletions cut 5 bases from V and 6 bases from J, with 13 bases between. The CDR3 loop spans 14 amino acids. In nucleotides, the CDR3 is TGTGCCAGCAGTCTCCCCAGGGAGCCCGGGGAGCTGTTTTTT. It codes for CASSLPREPGELFF.

This clonotype was recorded a few times. The rearrangement uses TRBV24-1 and TRBJ2-5; D is possibly TRBD2 (6 bases). Germline CDR1 KGHDR, CDR2 SFDVKD. This CDR3 has 14 residues. V shed 4 bases and J shed 5 bases, with 13 bases lying between them. CDR3 sequence: CATSEGGRRETQYF. DNA for the CDR3: TGTGCCACCAGTGAGGGAGGCCGCCGGGAGACCCAGTACTTC.

V usage is TRBV5-5 and J usage is TRBJ2-3, with D possibly being TRBD2 (5 bases). V was pared by 1 base and J by 4 bases, with 16 bases between. The CDR3 length is 16 residues. The germline V gene has CDR1 SGHKS and CDR2 YYEKEE (reference sequence). In DNA, the CDR3 is TGTGCCAGCAGCTTGAGGCAGGACTTTTATTCAGATACGCAGTATTTT. Its protein is CASSLRQDFYSDTQYF.

J is TRBJ2-1 and V is TRBV7-6; 10 bases are a match to TRBD1. After removal of 4 bases from V and 6 bases from J, the junction contained 3 bases not matched to a gene. Germline CDR1 is SGHVS and CDR2 is FNYEAQ. The CDR3 has 14 amino acids. DNA for the CDR3: TGTGCCAGCAGCTCCCGGACAGGGGGCAATGAGCAGTTCTTC. Translated: CASSSRTGGNEQFF.

This sequence joins TRBV6-2 or TRBV6-3 and TRBJ2-7; D is uncertain. The CDR3 extends over 10 amino acids. The V end lost 7 bases, the J end lost 3 bases, and 4 bases lay between the germline ends. From germline, CDR1 is MNHEY and CDR2 SVGEGT. The CDR3 bases are TGTGCCAGCAAAATCTACGAGCAGTACTTC. This gives the protein CASKIYEQYF.

The rearrangement links TRBV7-8 to TRBJ1-5; a weak D match, TRBD1 (6 bases). CDR3 length equals 17 residues. Germline CDR1 and CDR2: SGHVS and FQNEAQ. V was shortened by 5 bases and J by 10 bases, with 27 bases between the two germline ends. The CDR3 coding sequence is TGTGCCAGCAGCACTCGCTCAGGGGACTTATTAAATCGACCCCAGCATTTT. It encodes CASSTRSGDLLNRPQHF.

This clonotype was observed a few times. V is TRBV4-1 and J is TRBJ2-1; maybe TRBD2 (6 bases). The germline V and J ends were trimmed by 1 base and 0 bases, with 10 bases remaining between them. The V gene's germline CDR1 is MGHRA and CDR2 YSYEKL. The CDR3 length is 16 residues. CDR3 residues: CASSQGDGSSYNEQFF. The CDR3, as DNA: TGCGCCAGCAGCCAAGGAGACGGGAGCTCCTACAATGAGCAGTTCTTC.

Of note for this clonotype: One junction end disagrees with the germline gene, perhaps due to a read error. V usage is TRBV4-1 and J usage is TRBJ1-2, with D unresolved. CDR1 is MGHRA and CDR2 is YSYEKL in the germline V gene. This CDR3 comprises 18 residues. The CDR3 coding sequence is TGCACCAGCAGCCAAGAGAAAGGGAGGCAGAAGAGGCTATATGGCTACACCTTC. Translation gives CTSSQEKGRQKRLYGYTF.

The chain recombines TRBV7-9 with TRBJ2-2; TRBD2 agrees at 8 bases. V was clipped by 5 bases and J by 7 bases; unmatched bases: 6. Germline V gene sequence: CDR1 SEHNR, CDR2 FQNEAQ (reference sequence). The CDR3 extends over 14 amino acids. The CDR3 nucleotides are TGTGCCAGCAGCGGCGGGACTAGATTCGGGGAGCTGTTTTTT. This codes for CASSGGTRFGELFF.

This clonotype was seen at least ten times. This chain uses TRBV5-6 with TRBJ2-2; possibly TRBD2 for D (5 bases). CDR3 length equals 15 residues. Trimming left V 4 bases short and J 1 base short, with 11 bases between. Per germline, CDR1 SGHDT and CDR2 YYEEEE. CDR3: CASSRGSENTGELFF. The DNA of the CDR3 is TGTGCCAGCAGCCGAGGGTCGGAGAACACCGGGGAGCTGTTTTTT.